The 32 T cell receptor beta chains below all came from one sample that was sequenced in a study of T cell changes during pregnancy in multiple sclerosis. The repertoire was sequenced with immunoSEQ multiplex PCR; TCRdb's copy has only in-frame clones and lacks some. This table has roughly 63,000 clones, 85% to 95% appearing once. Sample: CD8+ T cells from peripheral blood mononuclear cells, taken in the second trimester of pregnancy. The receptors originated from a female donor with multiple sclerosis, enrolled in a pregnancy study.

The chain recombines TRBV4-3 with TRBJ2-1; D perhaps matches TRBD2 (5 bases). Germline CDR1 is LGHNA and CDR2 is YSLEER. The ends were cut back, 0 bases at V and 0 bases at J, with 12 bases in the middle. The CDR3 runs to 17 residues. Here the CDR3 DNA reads TGCGCCAGCAGCCAAGAGCTAGCTGGCAGCTCCTACAATGAGCAGTTCTTC. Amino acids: CASSQELAGSSYNEQFF.

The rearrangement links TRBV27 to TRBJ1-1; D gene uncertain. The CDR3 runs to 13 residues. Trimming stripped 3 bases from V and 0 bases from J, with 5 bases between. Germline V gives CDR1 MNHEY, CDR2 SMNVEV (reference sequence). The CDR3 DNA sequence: TGTGCCAGCAGTTTTGCGTTGAACACTGAAGCTTTCTTT. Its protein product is CASSFALNTEAFF.

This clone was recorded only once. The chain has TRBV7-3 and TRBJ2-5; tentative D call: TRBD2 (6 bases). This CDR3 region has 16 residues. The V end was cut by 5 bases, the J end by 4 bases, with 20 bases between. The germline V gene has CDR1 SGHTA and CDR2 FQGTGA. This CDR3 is CASSQGPPGVRETQYF. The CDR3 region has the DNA TGTGCCAGCAGCCAGGGACCGCCGGGGGTCAGAGAGACCCAGTACTTC.

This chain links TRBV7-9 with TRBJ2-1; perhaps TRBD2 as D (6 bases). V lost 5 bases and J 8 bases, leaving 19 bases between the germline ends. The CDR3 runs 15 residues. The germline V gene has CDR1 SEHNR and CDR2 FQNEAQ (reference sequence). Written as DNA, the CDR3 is TGTGCCAGCAGCGCTCGACTAGGGGCATTCGATGAGCAGTTCTTC. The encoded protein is CASSARLGAFDEQFF. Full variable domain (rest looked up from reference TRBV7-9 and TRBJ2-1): DTGVSQNPRHKITKRGQNVTFRCDPISEHNRLYWYRQTLGQGPEFLTYFQNEAQLEKSRLLSDRFSAERPKGSFSTLEIQRTEQGDSAMYLCASSARLGAFDEQFFGPGTRLTVL.

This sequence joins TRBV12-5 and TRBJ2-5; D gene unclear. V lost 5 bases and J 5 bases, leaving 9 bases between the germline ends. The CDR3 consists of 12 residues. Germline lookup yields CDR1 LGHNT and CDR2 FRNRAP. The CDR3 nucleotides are TGTGCTAGTGGTCCATACTGGGAGACCCAGTACTTC. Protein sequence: CASGPYWETQYF. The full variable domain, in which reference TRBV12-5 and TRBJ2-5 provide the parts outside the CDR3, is DARVTQTPRHKVTEMGQEVTMRCQPILGHNTVFWYRQTMMQGLELLAYFRNRAPLDDSGMPKDRFSAEMPDATLATLKIQPSEPRDSAVYFCASGPYWETQYFGPGTRLLVL.

In DNA form, the CDR3 reads TGTGCCATCAGTGTTGATGGAGGCTCTGGGGCCAACGTCCTGACTTTC. It yields the protein CAISVDGGSGANVLTF. This chain connects TRBV10-3 to TRBJ2-6, with D perhaps TRBD2 (5 bases). The V end lost 4 bases, the J end lost 0 bases, and 10 bases lay between the germline ends. The CDR3 sequence is 16 residues long. CDR1 and CDR2 (germline): ENHRY, SYGVKD.

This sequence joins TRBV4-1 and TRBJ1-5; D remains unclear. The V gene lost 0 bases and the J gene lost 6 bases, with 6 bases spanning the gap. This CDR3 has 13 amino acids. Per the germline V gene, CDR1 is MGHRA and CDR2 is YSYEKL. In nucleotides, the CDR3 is TGCGCCAGCAGCCAAGATGGCCGTCAGCCCCAGCATTTT. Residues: CASSQDGRQPQHF.

CDR3 nucleotide sequence: TGTGCCAGCAGCTCCAGCACCGGGACTAGCGCCTCCTACGAGCAGTACTTC. It is translated as CASSSSTGTSASYEQYF. The rearrangement links TRBV28 to TRBJ2-7; 10 bases fit TRBD2. Germline V gene data show CDR1 as MDHEN and CDR2 as SYDVKM. The V and J ends lost 6 bases and 0 bases, in that order; junction bases with no gene match: 11. This CDR3 spans 17 amino acids.

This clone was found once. CDR3 region: CASSYSLTSGTLQQYF. The CDR3 DNA sequence: TGTGCCAGCAGTTACTCGCTGACGAGCGGGACCTTACAGCAGTACTTC. V and J are TRBV6-6 and TRBJ2-7; TRBD2 agrees at 7 bases. V shed 0 bases and J 8 bases; nucleotides not matched to a gene: 13. The CDR3 is made up of 16 amino acids. The germline V gene has CDR1 MNHNY and CDR2 SVGAGI (reference sequence).

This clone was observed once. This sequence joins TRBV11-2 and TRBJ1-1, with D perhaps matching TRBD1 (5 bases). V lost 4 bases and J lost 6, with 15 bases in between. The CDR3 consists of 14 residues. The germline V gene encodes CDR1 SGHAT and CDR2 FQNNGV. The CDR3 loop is CASSSKAQGPEAFF. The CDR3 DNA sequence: TGTGCCAGCAGCTCGAAGGCCCAGGGCCCTGAAGCTTTCTTT.

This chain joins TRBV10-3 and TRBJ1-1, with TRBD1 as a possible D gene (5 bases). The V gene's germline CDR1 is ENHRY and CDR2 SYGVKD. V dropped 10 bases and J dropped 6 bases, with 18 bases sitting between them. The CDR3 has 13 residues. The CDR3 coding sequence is TGTGCCACCAACCCGGGGGGATTGTCTGAAGCTTTCTTT. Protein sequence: CATNPGGLSEAFF.

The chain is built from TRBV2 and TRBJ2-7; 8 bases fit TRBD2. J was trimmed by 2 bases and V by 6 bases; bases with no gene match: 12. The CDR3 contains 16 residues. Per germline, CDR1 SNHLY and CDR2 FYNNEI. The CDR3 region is CASSALGERGTYEQYF. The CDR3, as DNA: TGTGCCAGCAGCGCCCTTGGGGAGCGGGGGACCTACGAGCAGTACTTC.

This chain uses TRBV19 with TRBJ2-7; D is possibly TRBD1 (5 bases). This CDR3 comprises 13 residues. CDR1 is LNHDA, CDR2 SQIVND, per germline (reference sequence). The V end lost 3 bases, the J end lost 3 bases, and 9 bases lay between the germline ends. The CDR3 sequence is CASSMVGVYEQYF. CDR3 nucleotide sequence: TGTGCCAGTAGTATGGTAGGGGTCTACGAGCAGTACTTC.

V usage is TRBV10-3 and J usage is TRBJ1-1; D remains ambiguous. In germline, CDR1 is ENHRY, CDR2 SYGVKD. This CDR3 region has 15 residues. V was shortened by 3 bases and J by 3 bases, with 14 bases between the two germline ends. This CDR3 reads CAISERGGMDTEAFF. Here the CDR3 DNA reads TGTGCCATCAGTGAAAGAGGCGGAATGGACACTGAAGCTTTCTTT.

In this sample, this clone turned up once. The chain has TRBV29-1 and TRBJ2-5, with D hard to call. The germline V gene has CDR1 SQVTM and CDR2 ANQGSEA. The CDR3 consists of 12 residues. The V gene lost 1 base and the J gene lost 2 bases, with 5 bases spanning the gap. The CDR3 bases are TGCAGCGTTGAAGGCAGACAAGAGACCCAGTACTTC. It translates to CSVEGRQETQYF.

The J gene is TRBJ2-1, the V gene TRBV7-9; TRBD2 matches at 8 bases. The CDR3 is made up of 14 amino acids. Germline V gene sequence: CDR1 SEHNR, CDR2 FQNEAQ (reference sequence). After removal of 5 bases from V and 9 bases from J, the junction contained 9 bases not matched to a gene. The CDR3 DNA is TGTGCCAGCAGCATGACTAGCGCCAGCCTTGAGCAGTTCTTC. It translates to CASSMTSASLEQFF.

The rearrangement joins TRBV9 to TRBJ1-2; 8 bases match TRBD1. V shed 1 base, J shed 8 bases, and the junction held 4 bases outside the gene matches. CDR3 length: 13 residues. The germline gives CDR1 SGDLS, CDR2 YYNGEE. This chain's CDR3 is CASSVQGAGGYTF. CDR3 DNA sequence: TGTGCCAGCAGCGTACAGGGGGCTGGGGGCTACACCTTC.

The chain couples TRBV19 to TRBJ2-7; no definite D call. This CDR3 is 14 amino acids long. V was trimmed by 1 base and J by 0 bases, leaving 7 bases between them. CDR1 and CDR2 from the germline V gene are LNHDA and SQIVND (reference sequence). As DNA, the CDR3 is TGTGCCAGTAGTATAGCAGGCACCTCCTACGAGCAGTACTTC. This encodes CASSIAGTSYEQYF.

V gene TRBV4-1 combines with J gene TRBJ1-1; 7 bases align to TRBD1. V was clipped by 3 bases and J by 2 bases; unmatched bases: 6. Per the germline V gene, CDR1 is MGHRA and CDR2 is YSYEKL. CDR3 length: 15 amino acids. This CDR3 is CASSQATGPNTEAFF. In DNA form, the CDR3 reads TGCGCCAGCAGCCAGGCGACAGGGCCTAACACTGAAGCTTTCTTT.

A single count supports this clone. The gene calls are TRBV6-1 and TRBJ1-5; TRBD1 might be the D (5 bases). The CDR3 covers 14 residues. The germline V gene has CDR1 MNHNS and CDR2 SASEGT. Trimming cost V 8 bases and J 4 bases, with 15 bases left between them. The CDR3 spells CASEYGEGNQPQHF. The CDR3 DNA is TGTGCCAGCGAGTATGGGGAGGGGAATCAGCCCCAGCATTTT.

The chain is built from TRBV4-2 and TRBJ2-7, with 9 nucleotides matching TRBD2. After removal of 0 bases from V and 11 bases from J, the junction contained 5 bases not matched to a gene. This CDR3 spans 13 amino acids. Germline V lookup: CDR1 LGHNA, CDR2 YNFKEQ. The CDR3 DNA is TGTGCCAGCAGCCAAGAGGCGGGGGGGGCGAAGTACTTC. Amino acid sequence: CASSQEAGGAKYF.

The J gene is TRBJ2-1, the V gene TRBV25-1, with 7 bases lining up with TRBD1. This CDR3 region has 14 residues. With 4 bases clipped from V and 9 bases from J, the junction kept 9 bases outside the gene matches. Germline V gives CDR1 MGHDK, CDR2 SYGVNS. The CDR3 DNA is TGTGCCAGCAGTGTCGGGACAGCTTGGGGTGAGCAGTTCTTC. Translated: CASSVGTAWGEQFF.

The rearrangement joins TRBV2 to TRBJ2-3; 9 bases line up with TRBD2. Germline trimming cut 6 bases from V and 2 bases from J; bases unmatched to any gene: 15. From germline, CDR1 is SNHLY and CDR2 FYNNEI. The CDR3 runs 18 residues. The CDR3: CASRQVWREGRNTDTQYF. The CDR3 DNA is TGTGCCAGCAGGCAGGTATGGCGGGAGGGCCGAAACACAGATACGCAGTATTTT. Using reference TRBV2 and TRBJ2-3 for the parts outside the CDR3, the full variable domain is EPEVTQTPSHQVTQMGQEVILRCVPISNHLYFYWYRQILGQKVEFLVSFYNNEISEKSEIFDDQFSVERPDGSNFTLKIRSTKLEDSAMYFCASRQVWREGRNTDTQYFGPGTRLTVL.

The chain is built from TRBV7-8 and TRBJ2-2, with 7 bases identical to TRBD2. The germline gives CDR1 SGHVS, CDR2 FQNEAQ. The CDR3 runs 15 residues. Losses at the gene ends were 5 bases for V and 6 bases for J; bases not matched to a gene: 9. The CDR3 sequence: CASSPRGGRAGELFF. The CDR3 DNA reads TGTGCCAGCAGCCCTCGGGGAGGGAGGGCCGGGGAGCTGTTTTTT.

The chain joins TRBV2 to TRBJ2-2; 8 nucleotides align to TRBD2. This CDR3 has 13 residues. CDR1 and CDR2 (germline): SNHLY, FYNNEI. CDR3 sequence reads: CVQGREVTGELFF. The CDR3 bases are TGTGTCCAGGGGCGGGAGGTCACCGGGGAGCTGTTTTTT.

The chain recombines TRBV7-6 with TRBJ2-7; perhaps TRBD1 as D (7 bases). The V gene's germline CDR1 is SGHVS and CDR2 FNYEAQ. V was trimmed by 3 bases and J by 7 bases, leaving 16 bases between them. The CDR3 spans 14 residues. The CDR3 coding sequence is TGTGCCAGCAGCTTTGGGACAGAGGAGGGGGAGCAGTACTTC. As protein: CASSFGTEEGEQYF.

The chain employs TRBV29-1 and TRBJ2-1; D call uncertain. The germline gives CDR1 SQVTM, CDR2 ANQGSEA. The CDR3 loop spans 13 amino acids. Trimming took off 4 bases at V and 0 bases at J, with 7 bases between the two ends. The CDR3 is CSVGESSYNEQFF. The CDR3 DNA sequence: TGCAGCGTTGGTGAGAGCTCCTACAATGAGCAGTTCTTC.

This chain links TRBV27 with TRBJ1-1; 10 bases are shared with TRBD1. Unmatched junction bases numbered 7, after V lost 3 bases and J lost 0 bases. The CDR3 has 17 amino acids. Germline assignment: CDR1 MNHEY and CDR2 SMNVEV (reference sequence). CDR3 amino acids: CASSLLKTGGLNTEAFF. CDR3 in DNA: TGTGCCAGCAGTTTGCTTAAGACAGGGGGCCTGAACACTGAAGCTTTCTTT.

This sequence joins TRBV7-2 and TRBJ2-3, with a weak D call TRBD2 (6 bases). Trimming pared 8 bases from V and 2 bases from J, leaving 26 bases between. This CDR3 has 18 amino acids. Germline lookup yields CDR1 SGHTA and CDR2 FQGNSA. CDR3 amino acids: CASLQTGETLWHTDTQYF. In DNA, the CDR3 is TGTGCCAGCCTCCAGACGGGAGAGACCTTATGGCACACAGATACGCAGTATTTT.

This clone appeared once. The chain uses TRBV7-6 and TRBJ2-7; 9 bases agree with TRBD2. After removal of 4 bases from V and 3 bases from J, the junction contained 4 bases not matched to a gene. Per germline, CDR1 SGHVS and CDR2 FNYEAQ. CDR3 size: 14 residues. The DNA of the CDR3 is TGTGCCAGCAGCTCCTTAGCGGGAGACTACGAGCAGTACTTC. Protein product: CASSSLAGDYEQYF.

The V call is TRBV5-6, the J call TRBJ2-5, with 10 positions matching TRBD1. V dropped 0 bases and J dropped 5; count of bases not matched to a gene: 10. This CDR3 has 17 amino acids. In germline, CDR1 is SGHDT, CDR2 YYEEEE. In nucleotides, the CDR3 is TGTGCCAGCAGCTTGGCCGGGACAGGGGACCCGGGCGAGACCCAGTACTTC. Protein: CASSLAGTGDPGETQYF. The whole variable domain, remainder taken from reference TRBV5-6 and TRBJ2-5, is DAGVTQSPTHLIKTRGQQVTLRCSPKSGHDTVSWYQQALGQGPQFIFQYYEEEERQRGNFPDRFSGHQFPNYSSELNVNALLLGDSALYLCASSLAGTGDPGETQYFGPGTRLLVL.

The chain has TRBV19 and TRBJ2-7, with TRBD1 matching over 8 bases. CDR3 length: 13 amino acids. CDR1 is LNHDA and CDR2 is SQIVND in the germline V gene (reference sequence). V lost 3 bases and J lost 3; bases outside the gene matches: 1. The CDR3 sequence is CASSIGQGYEQYF. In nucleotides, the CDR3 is TGTGCCAGTAGTATCGGACAGGGCTACGAGCAGTACTTC.